The sequence of this TCR beta chain was determined in a study of chemoradiotherapy in HPV16-positive cancers. Study-wide context: Functional T-cell assays on two HPV16-positive patients' cells defined candidate HPV-specific clones and common TCR motifs. Study-wide findings and caveats: Candidate HPV-specific clones and E7-related TCR motifs grew in tumor during treatment. Functional assays defining HPV-specific T cells used only two HPV16-positive patients.

The repertoire was sequenced with immunoSEQ multiplex PCR; TCRdb's copy has only in-frame clones and lacks some. Among about 53,000 clones listed, roughly nine tenths were seen once. Repeated repertoire sampling spanned the course of chemoradiotherapy. Comments on this clone: The antigen is not known.

The sample consisted of blood, taken from a patient who underwent chemoradiotherapy. The sequence derives from a human donor with HPV-associated anogenital cancer.

CDR3 sequence: CASSPPGQGRPFGYTF. Written as DNA, the CDR3 is TGTGCCAGCTCACCCCCTGGACAGGGCCGTCCCTTCGGCTACACCTTC. V usage is TRBV18 and J usage is TRBJ1-2; 8 bases match TRBD1. With V trimmed by 3 bases and J by 8 bases, 14 bases remained unmatched. CDR3 length equals 16 residues. Germline lookup yields CDR1 KGHSH and CDR2 LQKENI.